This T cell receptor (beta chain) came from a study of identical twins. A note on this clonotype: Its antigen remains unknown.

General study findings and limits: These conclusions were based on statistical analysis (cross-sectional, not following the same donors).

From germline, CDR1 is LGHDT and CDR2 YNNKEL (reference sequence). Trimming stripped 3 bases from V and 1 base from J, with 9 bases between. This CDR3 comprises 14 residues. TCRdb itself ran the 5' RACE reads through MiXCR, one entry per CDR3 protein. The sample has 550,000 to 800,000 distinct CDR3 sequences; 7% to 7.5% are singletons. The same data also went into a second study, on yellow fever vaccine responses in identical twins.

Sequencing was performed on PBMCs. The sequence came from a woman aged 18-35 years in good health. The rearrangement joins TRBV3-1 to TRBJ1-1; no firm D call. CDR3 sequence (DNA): TGTGCCAGCAGCCACACAACGGGGAACACTGAAGCTTTCTTT. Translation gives CASSHTTGNTEAFF.